The next 6 T cell receptor beta chains were all read from a single sample in a study of T cell changes during pregnancy in multiple sclerosis. The repertoire was sequenced with immunoSEQ multiplex PCR; TCRdb's copy has only in-frame clones and lacks some. This sample yields 65,000 to 90,000 clones, of which approximately 90% are seen a single time; roughly 3.5% belongs to the top ten. The material was PBMCs, obtained in the first trimester of pregnancy. The origin of the receptors is a female donor in good health, serving as a control in a pregnancy study. Some clones in this sample may be carry-over from other donors' samples.

The chain has TRBV5-1 and TRBJ1-4, with D perhaps matching TRBD1 (5 bases). This CDR3 is built from 16 residues. In germline, CDR1 is SGHRS, CDR2 YFSETQ. The V and J ends lost 4 bases and 1 base respectively, with 14 bases between them. CDR3 region: CASSVGPQGTNEKLFF. CDR3 nucleotides: TGCGCCAGCAGCGTCGGGCCTCAGGGAACTAATGAAAAACTGTTTTTT.

Here the CDR3 reads CASSRWAGMAETQYF. The DNA for the CDR3 is TGCGCCAGCAGCCGCTGGGCGGGAATGGCAGAGACCCAGTACTTC. J is TRBJ2-5 and V is TRBV4-1; weak D call: TRBD2 (6 bases). From germline, CDR1 is MGHRA and CDR2 YSYEKL. This CDR3 is built from 15 residues. V dropped 4 bases and J dropped 4 bases, with 16 bases sitting between them.

V gene TRBV4-2 combines with J gene TRBJ2-7; 9 bases fit TRBD1. V gave up 4 bases and J gave up 1 base; unmatched junction bases: 8. Germline assignment: CDR1 LGHNA and CDR2 YNFKEQ. The CDR3 has 16 residues. The CDR3: CASSLSIGTGSYEQYF. CDR3 bases: TGTGCCAGCAGCCTCTCTATCGGGACAGGGTCCTACGAGCAGTACTTC.

The chain recombines TRBV25-1 with TRBJ2-2; 7 bases agree with TRBD2. V shed 3 bases, J shed 6 bases, and the junction held 10 bases outside the gene matches. The CDR3 covers 16 residues. Germline V gene data show CDR1 as MGHDK and CDR2 as SYGVNS. CDR3 loop: CASSDISGKRAGELFF. DNA for the CDR3: TGTGCCAGCAGTGACATCAGCGGGAAGAGAGCCGGGGAGCTGTTTTTT.

V and J are TRBV28 and TRBJ2-1; the match to TRBD2 covers 7 bases. With 3 bases clipped from V and 11 bases from J, the junction kept 10 bases outside the gene matches. From germline, CDR1 is MDHEN and CDR2 SYDVKM. The CDR3 contains 14 residues. CDR3: CASSFPGLESKQFF. DNA of the CDR3: TGTGCCAGCAGTTTCCCCGGACTAGAGTCAAAGCAGTTCTTC.

V is TRBV7-2 and J is TRBJ1-2; D not resolved. The CDR3 totals 14 residues. Trimming removed 2 bases at V and 5 bases at J, with 12 bases between. The germline V gene has CDR1 SGHTA and CDR2 FQGNSA. CDR3 sequence: CASSLLRSIYGYTF. The CDR3, as DNA: TGTGCCAGCAGCTTATTACGAAGCATATATGGCTACACCTTC.